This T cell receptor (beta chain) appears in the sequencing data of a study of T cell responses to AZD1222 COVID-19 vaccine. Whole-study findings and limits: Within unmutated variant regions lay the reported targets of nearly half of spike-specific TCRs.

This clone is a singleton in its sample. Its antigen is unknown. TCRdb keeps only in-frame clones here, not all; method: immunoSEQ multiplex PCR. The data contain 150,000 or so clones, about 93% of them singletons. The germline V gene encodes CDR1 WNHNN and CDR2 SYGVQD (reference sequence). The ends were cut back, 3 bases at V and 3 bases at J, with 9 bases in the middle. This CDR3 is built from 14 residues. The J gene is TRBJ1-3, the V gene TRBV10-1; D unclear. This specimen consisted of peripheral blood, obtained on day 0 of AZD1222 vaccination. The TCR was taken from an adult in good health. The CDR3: CASSEAGSGNTIYF. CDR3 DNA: TGCGCCAGCAGTGAAGCGGGTAGTGGAAACACCATATATTTT.